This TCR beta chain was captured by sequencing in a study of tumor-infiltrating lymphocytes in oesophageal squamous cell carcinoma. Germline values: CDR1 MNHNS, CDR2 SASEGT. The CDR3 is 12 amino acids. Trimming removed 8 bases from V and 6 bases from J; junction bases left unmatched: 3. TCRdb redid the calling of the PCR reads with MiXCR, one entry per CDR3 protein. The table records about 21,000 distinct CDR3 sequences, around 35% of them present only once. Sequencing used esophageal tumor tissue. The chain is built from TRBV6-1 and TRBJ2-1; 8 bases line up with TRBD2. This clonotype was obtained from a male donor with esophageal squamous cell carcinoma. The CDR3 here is CASWTSRNEQFF. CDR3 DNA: TGTGCCAGCTGGACTAGCCGCAATGAGCAGTTCTTC.